This T cell receptor beta chain is drawn from a study of PD-1 blockade in mismatch repair-deficient tumors. Study conclusions and caveats: After pembrolizumab, tumor-resident clones rose rapidly, then generally contracted before radiologic responses.

TCRdb's copy holds only in-frame clones and misses some; the assay was immunoSEQ multiplex PCR. The sample records about 68,000 clones, around 73% being singletons. Remarks on this clone: Its antigen is still unknown.

This TCR was recovered from an adult with mismatch repair-deficient cancer. Sequencing was performed on peripheral blood, taken 2 weeks after starting pembrolizumab.

The CDR3 sequence is CASSVAGQVYNEQFF. DNA of the CDR3: TGTGCCAGCAGCGTAGCGGGACAAGTCTACAATGAGCAGTTCTTC. The chain combines TRBV9 with TRBJ2-1; perhaps TRBD1 as D (6 bases). Germline V CDR1 and CDR2: SGDLS, YYNGEE. V was cut by 0 bases and J by 3 bases, with 10 bases left in between. This CDR3 contains 15 residues.